This T cell receptor (beta chain) stems from a study of CD8 T cells in ankylosing spondylitis. TCRdb redid the calling of the 5' RACE reads with MiXCR, one entry per CDR3 protein. The sample includes about 170,000 distinct CDR3 sequences, about 16% of them seen just once. This clonotype came up many times. Its specificity is not known. The CDR3 runs 14 residues. V was clipped by 1 base and J by 6 bases, with 10 bases between them. Germline CDR1 reads DFQATT; CDR2 reads SNEGSKA (reference sequence). Overall study findings and caveats: Seemingly characteristic of ankylosing spondylitis blood was a TCR beta motif consisting of roughly 8 highly homologous variants.

The material sequenced was blood, either unsorted or a sorted T cell fraction (not recorded which). The chain joins TRBV20-1 to TRBJ1-6; the D gene is possibly TRBD1 (5 bases). This clonotype originated in a male donor with ankylosing spondylitis or in good health (not recorded which). Written as DNA, the CDR3 is TGCAGTGCTAGAGGTGTACAGGTTAATTCACCCCTCCACTTT. Residues: CSARGVQVNSPLHF.